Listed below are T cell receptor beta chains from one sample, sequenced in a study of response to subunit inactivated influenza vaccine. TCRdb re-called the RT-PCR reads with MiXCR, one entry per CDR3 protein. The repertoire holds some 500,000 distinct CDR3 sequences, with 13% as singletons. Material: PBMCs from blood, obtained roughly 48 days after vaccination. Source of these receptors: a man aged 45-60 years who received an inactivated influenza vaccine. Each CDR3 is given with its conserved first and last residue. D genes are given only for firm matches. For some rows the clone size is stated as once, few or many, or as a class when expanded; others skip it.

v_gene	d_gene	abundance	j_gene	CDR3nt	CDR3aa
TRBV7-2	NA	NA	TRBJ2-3	TGTGCCAGCAGCGCCGGGCCCTCCTGGGTCGCAGATACGCAGTATTTT	CASSAGPSWVADTQYF
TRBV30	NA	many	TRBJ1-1	TGTGCCTGGACGCTCTTGAACACTGAAGCTTTCTTT	CAWTLLNTEAFF
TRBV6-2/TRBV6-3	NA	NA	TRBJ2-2	TGTGCCAGCAGCCCGACGTGGCAGGGAAGGACCGGGGAGCTGTTTTTT	CASSPTWQGRTGELFF
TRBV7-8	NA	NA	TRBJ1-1	TGTGCCAGCAGCCAAGGGGGACTGACAGTAGCTTTTTTT	CASSQGGLTVAFF
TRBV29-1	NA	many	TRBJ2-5	TGCAGCGTTGAAGATCTGTCGGGTTGGGAGACCCAGTACTTC	CSVEDLSGWETQYF
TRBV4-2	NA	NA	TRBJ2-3	TGTGCCAGCAGCCAAACAATCCCAGGGTCAGATACGCAGTATTTT	CASSQTIPGSDTQYF
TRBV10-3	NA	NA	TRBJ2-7	TGTGCCATCGCCGCGACAGGCGTCTCCTACGAGCAGTACTTC	CAIAATGVSYEQYF
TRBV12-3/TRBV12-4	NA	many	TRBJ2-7	TGTGCCAGCAGTTTGGAGGGACTGATCCGGGACGAGCAGTACTTC	CASSLEGLIRDEQYF
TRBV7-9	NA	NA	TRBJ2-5	TGTGCCAGCAGCAAACCCCAGACTAGAGGCCAAGAGACCCAGTACTTC	CASSKPQTRGQETQYF
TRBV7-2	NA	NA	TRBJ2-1	TGTGCCAGCACCAAAGCCGGGCCGCCGACGGAGCAGTTCTTC	CASTKAGPPTEQFF
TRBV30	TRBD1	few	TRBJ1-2	TGTGCCTGGACCCAGACAGGGGCCTATGGCTACACCTTC	CAWTQTGAYGYTF
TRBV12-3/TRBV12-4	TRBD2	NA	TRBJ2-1	TGTGCCAGCAGACCTAGCGGAGGGGACAATGAGCAGTTCTTC	CASRPSGGDNEQFF
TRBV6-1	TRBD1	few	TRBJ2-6	TGTGCCAGCAGCGTCTCCGGGACAGGGGAATTTGGGGCCAACGTCCTGACTTTC	CASSVSGTGEFGANVLTF
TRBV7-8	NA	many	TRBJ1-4	TGTGCCAGCAGCTTAAACCAGGGCGCAACTAATGAAAAACTGTTTTTT	CASSLNQGATNEKLFF
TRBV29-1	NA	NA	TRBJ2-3	TGCAGCGTTGCCGGGACCTACAACACAGATACGCAGTATTTT	CSVAGTYNTDTQYF
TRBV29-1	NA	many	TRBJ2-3	TGCAGCGTTGGAATAGATACGCAGTATTTT	CSVGIDTQYF
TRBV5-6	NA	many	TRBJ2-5	TGTGCCAGCAGCTTGGGGAAGACCCAGTACTTC	CASSLGKTQYF
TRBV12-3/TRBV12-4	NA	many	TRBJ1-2	TGTGCCAGCAGTTTACAACGTAGGGATGGCTACACCTTC	CASSLQRRDGYTF
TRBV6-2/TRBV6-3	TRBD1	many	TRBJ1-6	TGTGCCAGCACAGGGGGTCTTTGGAATTCACCCCTCCACTTT	CASTGGLWNSPLHF
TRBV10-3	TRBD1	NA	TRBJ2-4	TGTGCCATCAGTGCGTCCGGGACAGATAAAAACATTCAGTACTTC	CAISASGTDKNIQYF
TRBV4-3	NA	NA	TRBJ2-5	TGCGCCAGCAGCCAAGATCGGGGGAAAGAGACCCAGTACTTC	CASSQDRGKETQYF
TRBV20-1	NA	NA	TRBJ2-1	TGCAGTGCTAGAGCCGACAGGTGTTCCCCTACAGTCCCTTCCTACAATGAGCAGTTCTTC	CSARADRCSPTVPSYNEQFF
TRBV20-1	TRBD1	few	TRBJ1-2	TGCAGTGCCCCGAATAAAGCGGGACAGGGAGCCTATGGCTACACCTTC	CSAPNKAGQGAYGYTF
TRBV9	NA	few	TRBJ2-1	TGTGCCAGCAGCCCTCGGGGTAGCGGATACAATGAGCAGTTCTTC	CASSPRGSGYNEQFF
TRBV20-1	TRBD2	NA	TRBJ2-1	TGCAGTGCATTGACTAGCGGAGTCTTCAATGAGCAGTTCTTC	CSALTSGVFNEQFF
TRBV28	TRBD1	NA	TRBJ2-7	TGTGCCAGCAGTTTACCGGGACGAGGGACAGGGTCCTACGAGCAGTACTTC	CASSLPGRGTGSYEQYF
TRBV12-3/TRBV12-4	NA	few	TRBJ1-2	TGTGCCAGCAGTTTTGTCTATGGCTACACCTTC	CASSFVYGYTF
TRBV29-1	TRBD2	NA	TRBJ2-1	TGCAGCGTTGAAGCGGGACTAGCGGAATCCTACAATGAGCAGTTCTTC	CSVEAGLAESYNEQFF
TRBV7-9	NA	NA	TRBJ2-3	TGTGCAGGGGAGACAGATACGCAGTATTTT	CAGETDTQYF
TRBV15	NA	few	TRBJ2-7	TGTGCCACCAGCCCCGGGTGGATCCGGGGGGAGCAGTACTTC	CATSPGWIRGEQYF
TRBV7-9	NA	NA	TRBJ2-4	TGTGCCAGCAGCCAGACTTTAAACATTCAGTACTTC	CASSQTLNIQYF
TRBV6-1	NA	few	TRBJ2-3	TGTGCCTCCCACGCAGATACGCAGTATTTT	CASHADTQYF
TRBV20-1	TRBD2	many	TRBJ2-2	TGCAGTGCTGGGACCCCTGGGGGGGGTGGCGGGGAGCTGTTTTTT	CSAGTPGGGGGELFF
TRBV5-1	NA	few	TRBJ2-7	TGCGCCAGCAGCTTAGACAAGGTCTTTTACGAGCAGTACTTC	CASSLDKVFYEQYF
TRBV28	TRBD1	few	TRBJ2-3	TGTGCCAGCAGTTGGGACAGCACCACAGATACGCAGTATTTT	CASSWDSTTDTQYF
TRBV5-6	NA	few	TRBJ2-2	TGTGCCAGCAGCCTCGATACAGAGGGCGGGGAGCTGTTTTTT	CASSLDTEGGELFF
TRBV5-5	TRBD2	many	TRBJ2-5	TGTGCCAGCAGCGGGTTCCTAGCGGGAGTCCAAGAGACCCAGTACTTC	CASSGFLAGVQETQYF
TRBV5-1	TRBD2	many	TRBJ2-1	TGCGCCAGCAGCAAAGCGGGAGGCGGCTACAATGAGCAGTTCTTC	CASSKAGGGYNEQFF
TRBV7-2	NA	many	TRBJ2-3	TGTGCCAGCAGCTTAGTCAGTAGCACAGATACGCAGTATTTT	CASSLVSSTDTQYF
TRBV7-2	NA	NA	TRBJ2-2	TGTGCCAGTTCACCGGGACTCGGGACCGGGGAGCTGTTTTTT	CASSPGLGTGELFF
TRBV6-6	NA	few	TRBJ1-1	TGTGCCAGCAACCTGGGACTCAGCGGTGAAGCTTTCTTT	CASNLGLSGEAFF
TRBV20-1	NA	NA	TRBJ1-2	TGCAGTGCTAGGAGCCCACCCTATGGCTACACCTTC	CSARSPPYGYTF
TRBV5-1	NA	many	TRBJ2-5	TGCGCCAGCAATAGTCTAGTGGGGCAGCAAGAGACCCAGTACTTC	CASNSLVGQQETQYF
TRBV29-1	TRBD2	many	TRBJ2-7	TGCAGCGTCGGACTAGCGCCCGAGCAGTACTTC	CSVGLAPEQYF
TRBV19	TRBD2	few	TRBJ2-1	TGTGCCAGTAGTAGACGGGAGGGCTTGGGCGAGCAGTTCTTC	CASSRREGLGEQFF
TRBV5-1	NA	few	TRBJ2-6	TGCGCCAGCAGAATAGGGAGCTCTGGGGCCAACGTCCTGACTTTC	CASRIGSSGANVLTF
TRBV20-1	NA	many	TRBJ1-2	TGCAGTGCTAGCCGGTTGGGGGCCGGTGGCTACACCTTC	CSASRLGAGGYTF
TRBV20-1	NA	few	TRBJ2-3	TGCAGTGCTAGGAGAGGTCTAACGGGACTTTTGAAAGATACGCAGTATTTT	CSARRGLTGLLKDTQYF
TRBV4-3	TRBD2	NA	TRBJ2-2	TGCGCCAGCAGCCCTAGCGGGGGGCGGAACACCGGGGAGCTGTTTTTT	CASSPSGGRNTGELFF